The 21 T cell receptor beta chains below were found in one sample sequenced in a study of beta chain features in type 1 diabetes. The study reverse transcribed the entire isolated RNA, so it sequenced expressed TCRB transcripts. Sequencing was performed with immunoSEQ multiplex PCR; in TCRdb, only in-frame clones are kept and a portion is missing. The sample consists of roughly 250,000 clones, about 71% of them appearing once. Sequencing input: naive CD4+ T cells from blood. The receptors originated from a young man in good health.

The CDR3 spells CASSYRRGTTNTGELFF. CDR3 coding DNA: TGTGCCAGCAGCTACCGTCGGGGCACAACTAACACCGGGGAGCTGTTTTTT. The chain is built from TRBV11-2 and TRBJ2-2, with D possibly called TRBD1 or TRBD2 (5 bases each). Trimming took off 4 bases at V and 2 bases at J, with 17 bases between the two ends. The CDR3 extends over 17 amino acids. From germline, CDR1 is SGHAT and CDR2 FQNNGV.

V usage is TRBV30 and J usage is TRBJ1-5, with TRBD1 as a possible D gene (6 bases). V was cut by 4 bases and J by 1 base, with 11 bases left in between. The germline V gene has CDR1 GTSNPN and CDR2 SVGIG (reference sequence). The length of the CDR3 is 14 residues. The CDR3 here is CAWKAGTSNQPQHF. The CDR3, as DNA: TGTGCCTGGAAGGCAGGGACAAGCAATCAGCCCCAGCATTTT.

The rearrangement uses TRBV13 and TRBJ2-3; 7 nucleotides agree with TRBD2. V gave up 5 bases and J gave up 4 bases; unmatched junction bases: 12. This CDR3 is 16 amino acids long. Germline V gene sequence: CDR1 PRHDT, CDR2 FYEKMQ (reference sequence). CDR3 sequence: CASSKTSTLPPDTQYF. CDR3 coding DNA: TGTGCCAGCAGCAAGACTAGCACCTTACCGCCAGATACGCAGTATTTT.

The chain combines TRBV9 with TRBJ2-1; 9 bases fit TRBD2. This CDR3 is 15 amino acids long. With V trimmed by 3 bases and J by 3 bases, 4 bases remained unmatched. Germline V CDR1 and CDR2: SGDLS, YYNGEE. For the CDR3, the DNA is TGTGCCAGCAGCGCCGGGACTAGCCTCTACAATGAGCAGTTCTTC. Its translation: CASSAGTSLYNEQFF. The entire variable domain, with the rest obtained from reference TRBV9 and TRBJ2-1, is as follows: DSGVTQTPKHLITATGQRVTLRCSPRSGDLSVYWYQQSLDQGLQFLIQYYNGEERAKGNILERFSAQQFPDLHSELNLSSLELGDSALYFCASSAGTSLYNEQFFGPGTRLTVL.

This rearrangement joins TRBV29-1 to TRBJ2-3, with a weak D call TRBD2 (6 bases). This CDR3 is 15 amino acids long. Germline CDR1 is SQVTM and CDR2 is ANQGSEA. V was clipped by 6 bases and J by 0 bases, with 16 bases between them. CDR3 loop: CSVVGGAASTDTQYF. In nucleotides, the CDR3 is TGCAGCGTCGTGGGGGGAGCGGCCAGCACAGATACGCAGTATTTT.

This sequence joins TRBV2 and TRBJ1-6; no clear D. The V gene lost 4 bases and the J gene lost 8 bases, with 12 bases spanning the gap. CDR1 SNHLY and CDR2 FYNNEI come from the germline V gene. The CDR3 consists of 14 residues. DNA for the CDR3: TGTGCCAGCAGTGGAACGACGCCTCATTCACCCCTCCACTTT. This gives the protein CASSGTTPHSPLHF.

This clone was picked up a small number of times. The chain is built from TRBV13 and TRBJ2-5; 9 bases line up with TRBD2. The CDR3 extends over 17 amino acids. V gave up 0 bases and J gave up 5 bases; unmatched junction bases: 10. Germline CDR1 is PRHDT and CDR2 is FYEKMQ (reference sequence). The CDR3 coding sequence is TGTGCCAGCAGCTTAGGTCCACAGCGGGAGGTTTGGGAGACCCAGTACTTC. This sequence encodes CASSLGPQREVWETQYF.

This chain joins TRBV6-5 and TRBJ2-5; 8 bases are a match to TRBD1. V trimming: 6 bases; J trimming: 4 bases; junction bases outside the gene matches: 10. Germline CDR1 MNHEY, CDR2 SVGAGI. CDR3 length: 15 amino acids. The CDR3 loop reads CASSHRGNTLETQYF. As DNA, the CDR3 is TGTGCCAGCAGCCACAGGGGGAACACCCTAGAGACCCAGTACTTC.

The rearrangement links TRBV20-1 to TRBJ2-1; D tentatively fits TRBD1 or TRBD2 (5 bases each). Trimming stripped 4 bases from V and 10 bases from J, with 8 bases between. This CDR3 region has 10 residues. CDR1 and CDR2 (germline): DFQATT, SNEGSKA (reference sequence). The CDR3 sequence is CSATGTEQFF. CDR3 nucleotide sequence: TGCAGTGCTACCGGGACGGAGCAGTTCTTC.

This clone was recorded once. The J gene is TRBJ1-2, the V gene TRBV30; possible D gene TRBD1, 5 bases. The V and J ends lost 5 bases and 3 bases respectively, with 13 bases between them. Germline lookup yields CDR1 GTSNPN and CDR2 SVGIG (reference sequence). CDR3 length equals 13 residues. The CDR3: CAWWIKGYYGYTF. CDR3 sequence (DNA): TGTGCCTGGTGGATCAAGGGGTACTATGGCTACACCTTC.

This rearrangement joins TRBV30 to TRBJ2-3; 7 bases align to TRBD1. This CDR3 contains 14 residues. The germline V gene has CDR1 GTSNPN and CDR2 SVGIG (reference sequence). With V trimmed by 0 bases and J by 0 bases, 0 bases remained unmatched. As DNA, the CDR3 is TGTGCCTGGAGTGTACAGGGGAGCACAGATACGCAGTATTTT. Its protein product is CAWSVQGSTDTQYF.

The CDR3 DNA follows: TGTGCCTGGAGTACTCCTGGGACAGCCAACTATGGCTACACCTTC. It encodes CAWSTPGTANYGYTF. This chain joins TRBV30 and TRBJ1-2; 7 bases fit TRBD1. The germline gives CDR1 GTSNPN, CDR2 SVGIG (reference sequence). CDR3 length: 15 amino acids. V was clipped by 2 bases and J by 2 bases; unmatched bases: 8.

The CDR3 nucleotides are TGTGCCAGTCTGGGACTAGCGGGAGATTCAACAGATACGCAGTATTTT. Its protein is CASLGLAGDSTDTQYF. The rearrangement joins TRBV6-6 to TRBJ2-3, with 14 bases matching TRBD2. Trimming took 9 bases from V and 3 from J; bases not matched to a gene: 8. In germline, CDR1 is MNHNY, CDR2 SVGAGI (reference sequence). The CDR3 loop spans 16 amino acids.

This clone was counted a single time. The CDR3 DNA reads TGTGCCAGCAGCTCATCCCTGGCGGGGGTTGGCAATGAGCAGTTCTTC. Its translation: CASSSSLAGVGNEQFF. The chain recombines TRBV5-4 with TRBJ2-1; 7 positions agree with TRBD2. The CDR3 is made up of 16 amino acids. Unmatched junction bases numbered 12, after V lost 3 bases and J lost 6 bases. Germline V CDR1 and CDR2: SGHNT, YYREEE (reference sequence).

V and J are TRBV9 and TRBJ2-7, with a possible D match to TRBD2 (5 bases). This CDR3 contains 14 residues. Germline CDR1 and CDR2: SGDLS and YYNGEE. V was cut by 4 bases and J by 3 bases, with 14 bases left in between. The CDR3 DNA reads TGTGCCAGCAGCCCGAGCGGACGTTTCTACGAGCAGTACTTC. Translating it yields CASSPSGRFYEQYF. The complete variable domain, with remaining parts taken from reference TRBV9 and TRBJ2-7, reads DSGVTQTPKHLITATGQRVTLRCSPRSGDLSVYWYQQSLDQGLQFLIQYYNGEERAKGNILERFSAQQFPDLHSELNLSSLELGDSALYFCASSPSGRFYEQYFGPGTRLTVT.

The chain has TRBV10-3 and TRBJ2-5; D is unresolved. CDR1 is ENHRY, CDR2 SYGVKD, per germline. The length of the CDR3 is 16 residues. Trimming removed 3 bases at V and 0 bases at J, with 14 bases between. CDR3 residues: CAISDVRTLNQETQYF. The CDR3 bases are TGTGCCATCAGTGACGTGAGAACACTAAACCAAGAGACCCAGTACTTC.

This clone was counted a single time. The CDR3, as DNA: TGTGCCAGCAGTTACTCTCGAGGGGAGACCCAGTACTTC. It encodes CASSYSRGETQYF. This chain uses TRBV6-6 with TRBJ2-5; D possibly corresponds to TRBD2 (5 bases). The ends were cut back, 0 bases at V and 5 bases at J, with 7 bases in the middle. CDR3 length equals 13 residues. CDR1 is MNHNY and CDR2 is SVGAGI in the germline V gene (reference sequence).

V usage is TRBV30 and J usage is TRBJ1-6; tentatively, D is TRBD1 (6 bases). Germline V gene sequence: CDR1 GTSNPN, CDR2 SVGIG (reference sequence). V lost 5 bases and J lost 7, with 15 bases in between. The CDR3 runs to 14 residues. CDR3 nucleotides: TGTGCCTGGGCCGGGACAAGGGCCAATTCACCCCTCCACTTT. Its translation is CAWAGTRANSPLHF.

The J gene is TRBJ2-3, the V gene TRBV29-1; D perhaps matches TRBD2 (5 bases). Per germline, CDR1 SQVTM and CDR2 ANQGSEA. The length of the CDR3 is 12 residues. Between the trimmed V and J ends, which lost 6 bases and 6 bases, there was a span of 13 bases. CDR3: CSVTEGGDTQYF. The CDR3 DNA reads as TGCAGCGTCACTGAGGGCGGGGATACGCAGTATTTT.

The chain joins TRBV5-1 to TRBJ2-2; the match to TRBD2 covers 8 bases. This CDR3 comprises 14 residues. After removal of 4 bases from V and 3 bases from J, the junction contained 2 bases not matched to a gene. The germline V gene encodes CDR1 SGHRS and CDR2 YFSETQ. The CDR3 protein is CASSPGGDTGELFF. CDR3 DNA: TGCGCCAGCAGCCCCGGGGGGGACACCGGGGAGCTGTTTTTT.

J is TRBJ2-5 and V is TRBV28, with D hard to call. V dropped 7 bases and J dropped 5 bases, with 14 bases sitting between them. This CDR3 comprises 13 residues. Germline CDR1 and CDR2: MDHEN and SYDVKM. CDR3 in DNA: TGTGCCAGCACCCTTGGGGTGACGGAGACCCAGTACTTC. It yields the protein CASTLGVTETQYF. The full variable domain, completed using reference TRBV28 and TRBJ2-5, is DVKVTQSSRYLVKRTGEKVFLECVQDMDHENMFWYRQDPGLGLRLIYFSYDVKMKEKGDIPEGYSVSREKKERFSLILESASTNQTSMYLCASTLGVTETQYFGPGTRLLVL.